This is a list of T cell receptor beta chains from one sample in a study of T-cell reconstitution after alpha-beta-depleted transplantation in children. TCRdb used MiXCR to reprocess the PCR reads, holding one entry per CDR3 protein. The sample includes some 550,000 distinct CDR3 sequences, about 17% seen only once; the top ten take 3.3%. Material: PBMCs from the stem cell graft donor, obtained from the stem cell graft. The receptors were gathered from a human donor who donated a stem cell graft to a child with acute lymphoblastic leukemia. Both conserved end residues are part of each CDR3. A D gene is named only where the DNA matches it firmly. Some rows have no size entry. The others give once, few or many, or a class for an expanded clone.

D gene	J gene	V gene	clone size	CDR3 DNA	CDR3 protein
-	TRBJ2-7	TRBV27	few	TGTGCCAGCAGTCCAGGCGGTCCCCAAACCTACGAGCAGTACTTC	CASSPGGPQTYEQYF
-	TRBJ1-5	TRBV19	-	TGTGCCAGTAGTCCAACGGGGGCAGGGCTACAGCCCCAGCATTTT	CASSPTGAGLQPQHF
-	TRBJ1-2	TRBV5-5	-	TGTGCCAGCAGCTTGTCAGGGAAAGATGGCTACACCTTC	CASSLSGKDGYTF
-	TRBJ1-6	TRBV5-1	-	TGCGCCAGCAGCTTGGACTCAGACTATAATTCACCCCTCCACTTT	CASSLDSDYNSPLHF
TRBD2	TRBJ2-7	TRBV4-1	few	TGCGCCAGCAGCCAATTGGGGACTAGACGCTACGAGCAGTACTTC	CASSQLGTRRYEQYF
TRBD2	TRBJ2-3	TRBV7-3	-	TGTGCCAGCAGCTTAGGTGGGAGGGGCATAGATACGCAGTATTTT	CASSLGGRGIDTQYF
TRBD2	TRBJ2-1	TRBV5-6	-	TGTGCCAGCAGTGTCACGGGACTAGCGGGGAATGAGCAGTTCTTC	CASSVTGLAGNEQFF
-	TRBJ2-5	TRBV11-2	-	TGTGCCAGCAGCTTATCTCCCGTAACCTCTGAGACCCAGTACTTC	CASSLSPVTSETQYF
TRBD2	TRBJ2-1	TRBV29-1	-	TGCAGCGTTGAGGGGACTAAAGCCCACAATGAGCAGTTCTTC	CSVEGTKAHNEQFF
TRBD2	TRBJ2-7	TRBV5-1	few	TGCGCCAGCAGCTACGGGACTAGCAGAACCTACGAGCAGTACTTC	CASSYGTSRTYEQYF
TRBD2	TRBJ2-1	TRBV6-1	many	TGTGCCAGCAGCCCAGCTAGCGGCGCGGGCGGTGAGCAGTTCTTC	CASSPASGAGGEQFF
TRBD1	TRBJ1-4	TRBV5-1	-	TGCGCCAGCAGCTTGGCGGGACAGGGAAGGACGGGCGAAAAACTGTTTTTT	CASSLAGQGRTGEKLFF
TRBD1	TRBJ2-1	TRBV7-9	few	TGTGCCAGCTTCGGACAGGGGTACAATGAGCAGTTCTTC	CASFGQGYNEQFF
-	TRBJ1-5	TRBV7-8	-	TGTGCCAGCAGCTCTTACAGGGAGGGTCAGCCCCAGCATTTT	CASSSYREGQPQHF
TRBD2	TRBJ2-5	TRBV7-6	-	TGTGCCAGCAGAGGACGAATTAGCGGGGCCAGCCAAGAGACCCAGTACTTC	CASRGRISGASQETQYF
-	TRBJ2-7	TRBV6-2/TRBV6-3	-	TGTGCCAGCAGTTACGGGTCCCAGCAGTACTTC	CASSYGSQQYF
-	TRBJ1-1	TRBV28	many	TGTGCCAGCAGATACGGGGGTGGGGGAGGCACTGAAGCTTTCTTT	CASRYGGGGGTEAFF
-	TRBJ2-7	TRBV19	few	TGTGCCAGTAGTATTTTCGGACAAGATTACGAGCAGTACTTC	CASSIFGQDYEQYF
-	TRBJ1-2	TRBV19	-	TGTGCCAGTAACTTTCAGGGGAATGGCTACACCTTC	CASNFQGNGYTF
-	TRBJ2-1	TRBV4-2	once	TGTGCCAGCAGCGGCGGGCTCCGTAGCAATGAGCAGTTCTTC	CASSGGLRSNEQFF
-	TRBJ2-3	TRBV12-3/TRBV12-4	-	TGTGCCAGCAGTTTGGTGCGTGGAAACACAGATACGCAGTATTTT	CASSLVRGNTDTQYF
-	TRBJ2-3	TRBV7-9	many	TGTGCCAGCAGCCGAATTCAAGACGGGAGCACAGATACGCAGTATTTT	CASSRIQDGSTDTQYF
-	TRBJ2-7	TRBV5-1	few	TGCGCCAGCAGCGGTGTCTACGAGCAGTACTTC	CASSGVYEQYF
-	TRBJ1-2	TRBV3-1	few	TGTGCCAGCAGCCAAAATTTAAAAGGGATTGGCTACACCTTC	CASSQNLKGIGYTF
-	TRBJ2-7	TRBV7-9	-	TGTGCCAGCAGCTTACCTGCAAAGCTCTACGAGCAGTACTTC	CASSLPAKLYEQYF
-	TRBJ2-7	TRBV2	few	TGTGCCAGCAGTGGGGTCGAGCAGTACTTC	CASSGVEQYF
TRBD2	TRBJ2-7	TRBV10-3	few	TGTGCCATCAGTGAGGGGCTAGCGGGGTACGAGCAGTACTTC	CAISEGLAGYEQYF
TRBD1	TRBJ2-7	TRBV29-1	few	TGCAGCGTGGGACAGGATCCCGACTACGAGCAGTACTTC	CSVGQDPDYEQYF
-	TRBJ2-7	TRBV5-5	-	TGTGCCAGCAGCTCGGTTTATAGGGGTACCTACGAGCAGTACTTC	CASSSVYRGTYEQYF
TRBD1	TRBJ1-5	TRBV6-5	few	TGTGCCAGCAGTTACGGGACAGGAAAAGTGCGTAGCAATCAGCCCCAGCATTTT	CASSYGTGKVRSNQPQHF
-	TRBJ1-2	TRBV18	many	TGTGCCAGCTCACCACCGTGGTGGGGTGGCTACACCTTC	CASSPPWWGGYTF
-	TRBJ2-1	TRBV20-1	few	TGCAGTGCTCTTCCGCCGGGGGTATACAATGAGCAGTTCTTC	CSALPPGVYNEQFF
-	TRBJ1-2	TRBV15	few	TGTGCCACCAGCGATGGGTGGAGCAGTCTAATCTATGGCTACACCTTC	CATSDGWSSLIYGYTF
-	TRBJ1-1	TRBV7-9	few	TGTGCCAGCAGCTTAGCTTGGATTCAGGGGAACACTGAAGCTTTCTTT	CASSLAWIQGNTEAFF
-	TRBJ2-1	TRBV5-6	-	TGTGCCAGCAGCTGGATTACTAGCAGGGATGAGCAGTTCTTC	CASSWITSRDEQFF
-	TRBJ2-2	TRBV6-5	few	TGTGCCAGCAGCTACCAGGGCCCCGGGGAGCTGTTTTTT	CASSYQGPGELFF
TRBD2	TRBJ2-3	TRBV7-3	-	TGTGCCAGCAGCCGGACTAGTTCTAGCACAGATACGCAGTATTTT	CASSRTSSSTDTQYF
-	TRBJ1-1	TRBV19	many	TGTGCCAGTAGTCCCCTCGACAAGAACACTGAAGCTTTCTTT	CASSPLDKNTEAFF
-	TRBJ1-1	TRBV5-1	many	TGCGCCAGCAGCTTGGTGGTTCAGGGGCCGGACACTGAAGCTTTCTTT	CASSLVVQGPDTEAFF
-	TRBJ2-2	TRBV1	-	TGCACCAGCAGCCAAGATCAACCCGGGACTAGGATTACCGGGGAGCTGTTTTTT	CTSSQDQPGTRITGELFF
-	TRBJ1-6	TRBV11-2	few	TGTGCCAGCAGCTTACAACAGCTCAATTCACCCCTCCACTTT	CASSLQQLNSPLHF
-	TRBJ2-3	TRBV20-1	-	TGCAGTGCTAGAGATCCCCAGACATCAGCAGATACGCAGTATTTT	CSARDPQTSADTQYF
-	TRBJ2-7	TRBV21-1	few	TGTGCCAGCAGCTCAAGCCGGGACGGAACTGGGGAGCAGTACTTC	CASSSSRDGTGEQYF
-	TRBJ2-7	TRBV7-6	many	TGTGCCAGCAGCTTAGAACAGGGCTACGAGCAGTACTTC	CASSLEQGYEQYF
TRBD1	TRBJ1-1	TRBV7-9	-	TGTGCCAGCATCCAGGGGGGGGTCGTACGCACTGAAGCTTTCTTT	CASIQGGVVRTEAFF
-	TRBJ2-1	TRBV7-2	-	TGTGCCAGCAGCAACCTGTTGGACGCATCCTCCTACAATGAGCAGTTCTTC	CASSNLLDASSYNEQFF
-	TRBJ1-5	TRBV5-5	few	TGTGCCAGCAGCTTGGAACGGACAGAGTTTTATCAGCCCCAGCATTTT	CASSLERTEFYQPQHF
TRBD2	TRBJ2-7	TRBV4-1	many	TGCGCCAGCAGCTATAGCGGGACCGCCTACGAGCAGTACTTC	CASSYSGTAYEQYF
-	TRBJ2-3	TRBV10-3	few	TGTGCCATCAGTGCTTTAGCGGAGGGGGGAACAGATACGCAGTATTTT	CAISALAEGGTDTQYF
TRBD2	TRBJ2-1	TRBV6-5	-	TGTGCCAGCAGTTACACGGGACTAGCGGGGCGTCGGCAGTTCTTC	CASSYTGLAGRRQFF
TRBD1	TRBJ1-5	TRBV4-1	-	TGCGCCAGCAGCCAGACAGGGGGAAGGCAGCCCCAGCATTTT	CASSQTGGRQPQHF
TRBD2	TRBJ2-3	TRBV5-1	few	TGCGCCAGCAGCTTGGGACTAGCGGGATCGGGGGATACGCAGTATTTT	CASSLGLAGSGDTQYF
TRBD1	TRBJ1-5	TRBV20-1	-	TGCAGTGCTAGAGAGGGGACAGGGGCTAGTCAGCCCCAGCATTTT	CSAREGTGASQPQHF
-	TRBJ2-7	TRBV7-2	-	TGTGCCAGCAGCTTAGGGAAGGGACTCCCACTTCCCTACGAGCAGTACTTC	CASSLGKGLPLPYEQYF
TRBD2	TRBJ2-3	TRBV5-1	-	TGCGCCAGCAGCTCCGGACTAGCGGGAGTGACAGATACGCAGTATTTT	CASSSGLAGVTDTQYF
-	TRBJ1-1	TRBV15	-	TGTGCCACCAGCAGAGTAGGGGGTGAAGCTTTCTTT	CATSRVGGEAFF
-	TRBJ2-2	TRBV30	-	TGTGCCTGGAGACGTGGGTCTATGATGACCGGGGAGCTGTTTTTT	CAWRRGSMMTGELFF